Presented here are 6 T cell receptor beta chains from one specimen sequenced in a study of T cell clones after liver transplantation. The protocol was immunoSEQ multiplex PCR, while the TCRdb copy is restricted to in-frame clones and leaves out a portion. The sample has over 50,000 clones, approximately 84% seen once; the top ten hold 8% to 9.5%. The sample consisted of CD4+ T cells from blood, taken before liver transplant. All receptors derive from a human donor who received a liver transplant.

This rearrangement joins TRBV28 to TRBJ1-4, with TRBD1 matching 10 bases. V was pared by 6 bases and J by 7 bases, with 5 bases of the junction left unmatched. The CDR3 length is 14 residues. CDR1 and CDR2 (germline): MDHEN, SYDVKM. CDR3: CASRPGTGVEKLFF. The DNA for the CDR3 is TGTGCCAGCAGACCAGGGACAGGGGTTGAAAAACTGTTTTTT.

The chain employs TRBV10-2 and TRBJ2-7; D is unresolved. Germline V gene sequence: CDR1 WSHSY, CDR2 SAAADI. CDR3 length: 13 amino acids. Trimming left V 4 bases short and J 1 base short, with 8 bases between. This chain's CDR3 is CASSGIRSYEQYF. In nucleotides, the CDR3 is TGCGCCAGCAGTGGAATCCGGTCCTACGAGCAGTACTTC.

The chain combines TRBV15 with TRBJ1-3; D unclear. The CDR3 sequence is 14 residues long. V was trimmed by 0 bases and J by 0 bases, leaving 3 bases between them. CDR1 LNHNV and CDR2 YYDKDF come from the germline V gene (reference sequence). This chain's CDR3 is CATSRDFSGNTIYF. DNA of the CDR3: TGTGCCACCAGCAGAGATTTCTCTGGAAACACCATATATTTT. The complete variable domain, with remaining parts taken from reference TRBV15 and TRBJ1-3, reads DAMVIQNPRYQVTQFGKPVTLSCSQTLNHNVMYWYQQKSSQAPKLLFHYYDKDFNNEADTPDNFQSRRPNTSFCFLDIRSPGLGDTAMYLCATSRDFSGNTIYFGEGSWLTVV.

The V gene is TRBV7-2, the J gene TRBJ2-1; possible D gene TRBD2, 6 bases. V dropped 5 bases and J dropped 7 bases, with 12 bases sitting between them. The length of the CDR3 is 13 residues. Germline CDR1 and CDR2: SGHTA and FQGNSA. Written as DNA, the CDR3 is TGTGCCAGCAGCCCGAGGAGGGGAAATGAGCAGTTCTTC. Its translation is CASSPRRGNEQFF.

The CDR3 bases are TGCGCCAGCAGCCAATTCATGGGATCGGTTTACGAGCAGTACTTC. Translated: CASSQFMGSVYEQYF. V gene TRBV4-1 combines with J gene TRBJ2-7; D unresolved. The germline gives CDR1 MGHRA, CDR2 YSYEKL. The V end lost 2 bases, the J end lost 4 bases, and 15 bases lay between the germline ends. This CDR3 is built from 15 residues.

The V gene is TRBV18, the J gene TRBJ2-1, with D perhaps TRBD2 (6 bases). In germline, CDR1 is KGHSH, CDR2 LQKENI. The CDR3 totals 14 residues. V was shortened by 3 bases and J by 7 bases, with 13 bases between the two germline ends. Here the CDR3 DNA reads TGTGCCAGCTCACCCGAGGTGGCGGGGAATGAGCAGTTCTTC. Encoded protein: CASSPEVAGNEQFF.